The clone carrying this T cell receptor (beta chain) was detected only once. Its cognate antigen is unknown. The CDR3 spans 18 residues. Between the trimmed V and J ends, which lost 1 base and 2 bases, there was a span of 18 bases. Germline V CDR1 and CDR2: MNHNS, SASEGT. This sample was taken from a study of lymphopenia after photon versus proton radiotherapy. Only in-frame clones appear in the TCRdb table, and some are missing; sequencing was by immunoSEQ multiplex PCR. Here the sample spans roughly 22,000 clones, over 80% being singletons. Study-level points and caveats: Oligoclonal CD8+ Temra expansion after nadir drove photon patients' diversity drop. In patients who died, overall survival fell as post-nadir TCR diversity dropped more. Proton therapy kept repertoires fairly stable, unlike photons, which gained effector/memory cells. Only patients who died were analyzed for survival; proton advantage is unproven.

This chain connects TRBV6-1 to TRBJ2-4; possibly TRBD2 for D (5 bases). This receptor was obtained from a woman between 65 and 79 years old with pancreatic cancer. Sequenced here: peripheral blood, sampled from a patient treated with proton-based radiotherapy. CDR3 sequence: CASSEEIRGNPTKNIQYF. DNA for the CDR3: TGTGCCAGCAGTGAAGAGATTCGGGGAAATCCTACCAAAAACATTCAGTACTTC.